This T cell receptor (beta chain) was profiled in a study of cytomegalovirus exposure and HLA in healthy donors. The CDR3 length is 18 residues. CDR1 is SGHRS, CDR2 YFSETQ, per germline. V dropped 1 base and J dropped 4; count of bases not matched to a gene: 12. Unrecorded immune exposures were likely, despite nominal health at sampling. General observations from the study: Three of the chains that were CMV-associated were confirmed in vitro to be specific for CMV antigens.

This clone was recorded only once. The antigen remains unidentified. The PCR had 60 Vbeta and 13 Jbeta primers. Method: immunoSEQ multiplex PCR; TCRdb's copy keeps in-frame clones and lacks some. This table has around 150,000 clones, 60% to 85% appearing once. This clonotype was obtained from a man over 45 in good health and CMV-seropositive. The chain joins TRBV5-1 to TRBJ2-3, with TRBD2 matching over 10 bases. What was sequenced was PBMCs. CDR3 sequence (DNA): TGCGCCAGCAGCTTGAGGTGGGCTAGCGGGAGTTACGCAGATACGCAGTATTTT. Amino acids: CASSLRWASGSYADTQYF.